These 31 T cell receptor beta chains were sequenced from one sample in a study of CD8+CD57+ T cells in acquired aplastic anemia. Sequencing involved patients with CD8+CD57+ cell expansion previously shown by flow cytometry. The use of genomic DNA as template underpinned the TCR beta VDJ and CDR3 profiling. One entry per CDR3 protein results from TCRdb running MiXCR on the reads. The sample has about 240,000 distinct CDR3 sequences, around 46% seen once. The sample comprised sorted CD4+, CD8+, or CD8+CD57+ T cells (not recorded which) from PBMCs. Every receptor here comes from a human donor with aplastic anemia.

This clonotype was detected many times. This sequence joins TRBV10-2 and TRBJ2-2, with D perhaps matching TRBD2 (5 bases). V gave up 6 bases and J gave up 4 bases, with 12 bases separating them. There are 14 residues in the CDR3. Germline assignment: CDR1 WSHSY and CDR2 SAAADI. This chain's CDR3 is CASRISGTTGELFF. Here the CDR3 DNA reads TGCGCCAGCAGAATCTCGGGAACCACCGGGGAGCTGTTTTTT.

J is TRBJ2-3 and V is TRBV7-9; D gene ambiguous. CDR3 size: 13 residues. V shed 1 base and J shed 3 bases, with 5 bases lying between them. CDR1 is SEHNR and CDR2 is FQNEAQ in the germline V gene (reference sequence). The chain's CDR3 is CASSLEQTDTQYF. The CDR3 bases are TGTGCCAGCAGCTTAGAGCAGACAGATACGCAGTATTTT.

This clonotype came up a few times. The CDR3, as DNA: TGTGCCAGCAGCCAAGGGGTAGAGGACACTGAAGCTTTCTTT. Protein product: CASSQGVEDTEAFF. The chain couples TRBV3-1 to TRBJ1-1; D not certain. CDR1 is LGHDT and CDR2 is YNNKEL in the germline V gene (reference sequence). This CDR3 spans 14 amino acids. Deletions cut 1 base from V and 3 bases from J, with 9 bases between.

The rearrangement uses TRBV10-1 and TRBJ1-1; D not resolved. The CDR3 covers 8 residues. CDR1 and CDR2 from the germline V gene are WNHNN and SYGVQD (reference sequence). The germline V and J ends were trimmed by 9 bases and 10 bases, with 6 bases remaining between them. Written as DNA, the CDR3 is TGCGCCAGGAATACAGCTTTCTTT. Protein product: CARNTAFF.

This chain connects TRBV29-1 to TRBJ1-5; no clear D. The CDR3 extends over 13 amino acids. Germline loops: CDR1 SQVTM, CDR2 ANQGSEA. The V end was cut by 4 bases, the J end by 4 bases, with 11 bases between. CDR3 DNA: TGCAGCGTTGTGACGGGAGGGAATCAGCCCCAGCATTTT. It codes for CSVVTGGNQPQHF.

The chain uses TRBV2 and TRBJ2-2; 8 bases align to TRBD2. The CDR3 is made up of 15 amino acids. Per the germline V gene, CDR1 is SNHLY and CDR2 is FYNNEI. The trim removed 5 bases at V and 2 bases at J, leaving 4 bases unmatched. CDR3 DNA sequence: TGTGCCAGCAGTCCGACTAGCGTTAACACCGGGGAGCTGTTTTTT. Protein sequence: CASSPTSVNTGELFF. Full variable domain (missing parts from reference TRBV2 and TRBJ2-2): EPEVTQTPSHQVTQMGQEVILRCVPISNHLYFYWYRQILGQKVEFLVSFYNNEISEKSEIFDDQFSVERPDGSNFTLKIRSTKLEDSAMYFCASSPTSVNTGELFFGEGSRLTVL.

This clonotype came up a few times. CDR3 nucleotide sequence: TGCGCCAGCAGCCAAGCCGGGACAAGGAACACCGGGGAGCTGTTTTTT. It translates to CASSQAGTRNTGELFF. J is TRBJ2-2 and V is TRBV4-1; D perhaps matches TRBD1 (6 bases). CDR3 size: 16 residues. The V gene's germline CDR1 is MGHRA and CDR2 YSYEKL. Deletions cut 1 base from V and 1 base from J, with 10 bases between.

This clonotype was counted at least ten times. The chain recombines TRBV2 with TRBJ1-2; TRBD1 agrees at 8 bases. This CDR3 has 12 residues. V was pared by 8 bases and J by 4 bases, with 3 bases of the junction left unmatched. CDR1 is SNHLY, CDR2 FYNNEI, per germline. CDR3 in DNA: TGTGCCAGCTACGACAGGGGCTATGGCTACACCTTC. Its translation is CASYDRGYGYTF.

This clonotype has a handful of counts. At one boundary the junction diverges from the germline segment, which might be a read error. The chain recombines TRBV6-4 with TRBJ2-3; D is tentatively TRBD1 or TRBD2 (5 bases each). This CDR3 is built from 12 residues. Germline-derived CDR1 and CDR2 are MRHNA and SNTAGT. DNA of the CDR3: TGTGCCAGCAGCGGGGAGACAGTTACGCAGTATTTT. It translates to CASSGETVTQYF.

This clonotype showed up many times. The chain links TRBV6-5 to TRBJ1-6; D uncertain. This CDR3 region has 16 residues. Germline CDR1 MNHEY, CDR2 SVGAGI. V lost 2 bases and J lost 0, with 8 bases in between. The CDR3 sequence is CASSYKGSSYNSPLHF. In nucleotides, the CDR3 is TGTGCCAGCAGTTACAAGGGCAGCTCCTATAATTCACCCCTCCACTTT.

This clonotype has at least ten counts. The genes are TRBV13 and TRBJ2-5; weak D call: TRBD2 (5 bases). V lost 1 base, J lost 7 bases, and 10 bases lay in between. This CDR3 contains 13 residues. The germline V gene has CDR1 PRHDT and CDR2 FYEKMQ (reference sequence). The CDR3: CASSLEGSGTQYF. The CDR3 bases are TGTGCCAGCAGCTTAGAGGGAAGCGGGACCCAGTACTTC.

This clonotype was detected many times. The chain links TRBV5-6 to TRBJ1-1, with D tentatively TRBD1 (6 bases). Germline assignment: CDR1 SGHDT and CDR2 YYEEEE. The V end lost 5 bases, the J end lost 2 bases, and 25 bases lay between the germline ends. The CDR3 extends over 18 amino acids. The CDR3 DNA follows: TGTGCCAGCAGATACGGGGGCAGGGAAGGGATAATTAACACTGAAGCTTTCTTT. Its translation is CASRYGGREGIINTEAFF.

Only a few counts were recorded for this clonotype. The chain combines TRBV7-8 with TRBJ1-3; D ambiguous. Trimming took off 5 bases at V and 7 bases at J, with 12 bases between the two ends. CDR1 and CDR2 from the germline V gene are SGHVS and FQNEAQ. CDR3 length: 13 amino acids. The CDR3 sequence: CASSPPRVNTIYF. The CDR3 nucleotides are TGTGCCAGCAGCCCCCCCCGGGTCAACACCATATATTTT.

Only one count was recorded for this clonotype. The missing conserved phenylalanine or tryptophan at the end of this CDR3 makes a read error likely. The chain is built from TRBV5-4 and TRBJ1-1, with 9 positions matching TRBD1. The CDR3 covers 15 residues. With 1 base clipped from V and 7 bases from J, the junction kept 8 bases outside the gene matches. CDR1 and CDR2 from the germline V gene are SGHNT and YYREEE (reference sequence). The chain's CDR3 is CASSLNRGRGVEAFL. CDR3 nucleotides: TGTGCCAGCAGCTTGAACAGGGGGCGAGGGGTTGAAGCTTTCCTT.

This clonotype has just a few counts. This rearrangement joins TRBV19 to TRBJ2-5; D uncertain. The ends were cut back, 3 bases at V and 4 bases at J, with 6 bases in the middle. The CDR3 sequence is 12 residues long. Germline V gene sequence: CDR1 LNHDA, CDR2 SQIVND (reference sequence). The CDR3 DNA reads as TGTGCCAGTAGTATTGGTAGAGAGACCCAGTACTTC. It specifies CASSIGRETQYF.

This clonotype was recorded a few times. V gene TRBV29-1 combines with J gene TRBJ1-2; 8 bases map to TRBD1. Germline trimming cut 6 bases from V and 8 bases from J; bases unmatched to any gene: 20. CDR1 is SQVTM, CDR2 ANQGSEA, per germline. The CDR3 has 16 amino acids. The DNA of the CDR3 is TGCAGCGTCCTAACCCCAGGGGGCGCCGGAGTTGGGGGCTACACCTTC. Translating it yields CSVLTPGGAGVGGYTF.

The CDR3 nucleotides are TGTGCCAGCAGTGAAAGGGGGGCGCACACTGAAGCTTTCTTT. Amino acid sequence: CASSERGAHTEAFF. This chain links TRBV2 with TRBJ1-1; weak D call: TRBD1 (6 bases). Looked up from germline, CDR1 is SNHLY and CDR2 is FYNNEI. There are 14 residues in the CDR3. The V end was cut by 2 bases, the J end by 3 bases, with 10 bases between. The full variable domain, in which reference TRBV2 and TRBJ1-1 provide the parts outside the CDR3, is EPEVTQTPSHQVTQMGQEVILRCVPISNHLYFYWYRQILGQKVEFLVSFYNNEISEKSEIFDDQFSVERPDGSNFTLKIRSTKLEDSAMYFCASSERGAHTEAFFGQGTRLTVV.

This chain connects TRBV2 to TRBJ1-2, with a weak D call TRBD1 (5 bases). The ends were cut back, 3 bases at V and 12 bases at J, with 20 bases in the middle. Germline lookup yields CDR1 SNHLY and CDR2 FYNNEI. The CDR3 totals 14 residues. CDR3 in amino acids: CASSDHSDTLDNTF. CDR3 DNA: TGTGCCAGCAGTGATCACAGTGATACTCTGGACAACACCTTC.

This sequence joins TRBV30 and TRBJ2-5; D may be TRBD2 (7 bases). Trimming pared 3 bases from V and 7 bases from J, leaving 9 bases between. The CDR3 runs 11 residues. The germline V gene encodes CDR1 GTSNPN and CDR2 SVGIG (reference sequence). For the CDR3, the DNA is TGTGCCTGGAGGAGGGGGGGGACCCAGTACTTC. Its protein product is CAWRRGGTQYF.

In its sample, this clonotype was seen many times. The chain has TRBV6-5 and TRBJ2-2; D gene uncertain. The CDR3 loop spans 12 amino acids. Germline-derived CDR1 and CDR2 are MNHEY and SVGAGI. The V end was cut by 9 bases, the J end by 6 bases, with 11 bases between. Here the CDR3 DNA reads TGTGCCAGTCGTGGCCTTTCCGGGGAGCTGTTTTTT. Residues: CASRGLSGELFF.

This clonotype was detected ten times or more. V usage is TRBV25-1 and J usage is TRBJ1-1, with 9 bases identical to TRBD1. V dropped 2 bases and J dropped 7; count of bases not matched to a gene: 8. The CDR3 extends over 15 amino acids. The germline CDR1 and CDR2 sequences are MGHDK and SYGVNS. The CDR3 DNA reads TGTGCCAGCAGTGAAAGTAACAGGGGGCTTATTGAAGCTTTCTTT. Translating gives CASSESNRGLIEAFF. Variable domain in full (rest from reference TRBV25-1 and TRBJ1-1): EADIYQTPRYLVIGTGKKITLECSQTMGHDKMYWYQQDPGMELHLIHYSYGVNSTEKGDLSSESTVSRIRTEHFPLTLESARPSHTSQYLCASSESNRGLIEAFFGQGTRLTVV.

This clonotype turned up a few times. V and J are TRBV28 and TRBJ2-2; 7 positions match TRBD2. Unmatched junction bases numbered 3, after V lost 3 bases and J lost 2 bases. This CDR3 comprises 15 residues. Germline V gene sequence: CDR1 MDHEN, CDR2 SYDVKM. In nucleotides, the CDR3 is TGTGCCAGCAGTTTTGGGACTACCAACACCGGGGAGCTGTTTTTT. This gives the protein CASSFGTTNTGELFF.

Many counts were recorded for this clonotype. V gene TRBV12-3 or TRBV12-4 combines with J gene TRBJ1-4, with D perhaps matching TRBD1 (6 bases). V was trimmed by 8 bases and J by 2 bases, leaving 6 bases between them. The length of the CDR3 is 12 residues. This CDR3 reads CASQGTNEKLFF. The CDR3 region has the DNA TGTGCCAGCCAGGGGACTAATGAAAAACTGTTTTTT.

This clonotype was picked up many times. The V call is TRBV2, the J call TRBJ2-1; 7 bases are a match to TRBD2. V lost 6 bases, J lost 2 bases, and 10 bases stayed unmatched. Germline V gene sequence: CDR1 SNHLY, CDR2 FYNNEI. The CDR3 consists of 16 residues. Written as DNA, the CDR3 is TGTGCCAGCAGCGTGGGGGGGAGAGGGACCTACAATGAGCAGTTCTTC. Its protein product is CASSVGGRGTYNEQFF.

The CDR3 nucleotides read TGCAGTGCTAGAGTTTACCACAGGGCAGAAGAGACCCAGTACTTC. Its translation: CSARVYHRAEETQYF. This rearrangement joins TRBV20-1 to TRBJ2-5; D is perhaps TRBD1 (6 bases). V was shortened by 1 base and J by 3 bases, with 15 bases between the two germline ends. The V gene's germline CDR1 is DFQATT and CDR2 SNEGSKA (reference sequence). The CDR3 totals 15 residues.

The rearrangement uses TRBV19 and TRBJ1-3; 8 bases map to TRBD1. Germline CDR1 LNHDA, CDR2 SQIVND (reference sequence). V was clipped by 8 bases and J by 2 bases; unmatched bases: 2. There are 13 residues in the CDR3. CDR3 nucleotides: TGTGCCAGTGGGACAGGTCCTGGAAACACCATATATTTT. This encodes CASGTGPGNTIYF.

The chain carries TRBV6-1 and TRBJ1-2; D may be TRBD1 (6 bases). Trimming removed 3 bases from V and 6 bases from J, with 11 bases in between. Germline lookup yields CDR1 MNHNS and CDR2 SASEGT. The CDR3 consists of 13 residues. The CDR3 reads CASSEGTQNGYTF. The CDR3 bases are TGTGCCAGCAGTGAGGGGACACAGAATGGCTACACCTTC.

This clonotype was recorded once. This chain joins TRBV7-9 and TRBJ1-2; weak D call: TRBD1 (5 bases). Trimming took off 5 bases at V and 8 bases at J, with 15 bases between the two ends. This CDR3 has 13 residues. Germline CDR1 reads SEHNR; CDR2 reads FQNEAQ (reference sequence). This CDR3 reads CASSRDGGKGYTF. The CDR3 DNA reads TGTGCCAGCAGCCGAGACGGGGGGAAAGGCTACACCTTC.

J is TRBJ1-2 and V is TRBV29-1; D remains ambiguous. Germline loops: CDR1 SQVTM, CDR2 ANQGSEA. V was trimmed by 4 bases and J by 1 base, leaving 10 bases between them. The CDR3 is made up of 13 amino acids. The CDR3 nucleotides are TGCAGCGTTGGGACGGGCAGTAACTATGGCTACACCTTC. Amino acid sequence: CSVGTGSNYGYTF.

The J gene is TRBJ1-1, the V gene TRBV18; 7 bases agree with TRBD1. Germline trimming cut 6 bases from V and 3 bases from J; bases unmatched to any gene: 13. Germline values: CDR1 KGHSH, CDR2 LQKENI. This CDR3 comprises 16 residues. The CDR3: CASSLKGAGGDTEAFF. CDR3 nucleotides: TGTGCCAGCTCCCTAAAGGGGGCAGGGGGGGACACTGAAGCTTTCTTT.

This chain connects TRBV5-8 to TRBJ1-3; 9 nucleotides match TRBD1. Looked up from germline, CDR1 is SGHTS and CDR2 is YDEGEE. The CDR3 extends over 15 amino acids. Unmatched junction bases numbered 3, after V lost 4 bases and J lost 1 base. CDR3 in DNA: TGTGCCAGCAGCCCCGGGACAGGGTCTGGAAACACCATATATTTT. This translates into CASSPGTGSGNTIYF. Together with reference TRBV5-8 and TRBJ1-3, the CDR3 gives the full variable domain: EAGVTQSPTHLIKTRGQQATLRCSPISGHTSVYWYQQALGLGLQFLLWYDEGEERNRGNFPPRFSGRQFPNYSSELNVNALELEDSALYLCASSPGTGSGNTIYFGEGSWLTVV.